The source of this TCR beta chain is a study of Ad26.COV2.S vaccination and SARS-CoV-2 variants. Germline lookup yields CDR1 SEHNR and CDR2 FQNEAQ (reference sequence). The CDR3 has 13 residues. V was trimmed by 3 bases and J by 6 bases, leaving 8 bases between them. About this clone: What it binds is unknown.

TCRdb keeps only in-frame clones here, not all; method: immunoSEQ multiplex PCR. The data hold roughly 400,000 clones, with 90% observed a single time. Study results and caveats: Spike-specific TCR breadth in vaccine recipients exceeded that seen in placebo recipients.

The treatment was: 15 to 20 received Ad26.COV2.S at low or high dose, single or two shots; about five received placebo; per-sample allocation not given. Collection of the samples took place on day 63 after the first injection of vaccine or placebo. This receptor was taken from a person aged 18-65 years who received the Ad26.COV2.S COVID-19 vaccine or a placebo. The chain is built from TRBV7-9 and TRBJ2-2; D ambiguous. The specimen comprised peripheral blood, sampled in a trial of Ad26.COV2.S vaccine versus placebo. DNA of the CDR3: TGTGCCAGCAGCTTCGAAGTGGCCGGGGAGCTGTTTTTT. It is translated as CASSFEVAGELFF.